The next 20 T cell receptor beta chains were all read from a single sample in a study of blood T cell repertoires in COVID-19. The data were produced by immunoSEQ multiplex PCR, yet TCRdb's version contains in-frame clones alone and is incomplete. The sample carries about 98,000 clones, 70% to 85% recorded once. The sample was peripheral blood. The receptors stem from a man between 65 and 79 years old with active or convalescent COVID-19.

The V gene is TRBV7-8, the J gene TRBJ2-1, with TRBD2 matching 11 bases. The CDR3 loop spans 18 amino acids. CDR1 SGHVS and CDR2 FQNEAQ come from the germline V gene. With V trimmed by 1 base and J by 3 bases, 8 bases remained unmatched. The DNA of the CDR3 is TGTGCCAGCAGCTTAGGTTTGCTAGCGGGGGGCCTCTACAATGAGCAGTTCTTC. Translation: CASSLGLLAGGLYNEQFF. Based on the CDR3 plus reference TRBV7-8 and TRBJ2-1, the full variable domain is GAGVSQSPRYKVAKRGQDVALRCDPISGHVSLFWYQQALGQGPEFLTYFQNEAQLDKSGLPSDRFFAERPEGSVSTLKIQRTQQEDSAVYLCASSLGLLAGGLYNEQFFGPGTRLTVL.

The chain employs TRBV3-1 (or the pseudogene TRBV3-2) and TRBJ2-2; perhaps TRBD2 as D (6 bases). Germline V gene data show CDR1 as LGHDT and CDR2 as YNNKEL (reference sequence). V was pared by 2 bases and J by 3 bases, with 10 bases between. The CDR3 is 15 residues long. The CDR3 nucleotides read TGTGCCAGCAGCCAACCCGGGACTTACACCGGGGAGCTGTTTTTT. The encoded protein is CASSQPGTYTGELFF.

The chain's CDR3 is CASSPRPGGEQYF. CDR3 bases: TGTGCCAGCAGCCCAAGACCAGGGGGCGAGCAGTACTTC. The genes are TRBV11-3 and TRBJ2-7, with 7 bases fitting TRBD1. The ends lost 5 bases at V and 6 bases at J; junction bases unmatched: 7. Germline loops: CDR1 SGHNT, CDR2 YENEEA. This CDR3 has 13 residues.

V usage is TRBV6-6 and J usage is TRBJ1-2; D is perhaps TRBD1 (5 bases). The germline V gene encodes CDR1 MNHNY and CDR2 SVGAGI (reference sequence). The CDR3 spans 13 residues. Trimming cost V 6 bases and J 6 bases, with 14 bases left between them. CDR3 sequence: CASRLGEGNGYTF. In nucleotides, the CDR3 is TGTGCCAGCAGGCTGGGGGAGGGGAATGGCTACACCTTC.

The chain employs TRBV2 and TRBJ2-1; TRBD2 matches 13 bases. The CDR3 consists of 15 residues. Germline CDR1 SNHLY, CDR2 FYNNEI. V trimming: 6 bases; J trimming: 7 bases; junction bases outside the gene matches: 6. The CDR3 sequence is CASSTGLAGENEQFF. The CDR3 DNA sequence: TGTGCCAGCAGCACAGGACTAGCGGGGGAAAATGAGCAGTTCTTC.

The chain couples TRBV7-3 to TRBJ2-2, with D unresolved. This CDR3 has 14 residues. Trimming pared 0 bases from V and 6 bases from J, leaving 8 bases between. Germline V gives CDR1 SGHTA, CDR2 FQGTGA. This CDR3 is CASSLTGRSGELFF. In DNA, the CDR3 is TGTGCCAGCAGCTTAACAGGCAGGTCCGGGGAGCTGTTTTTT.

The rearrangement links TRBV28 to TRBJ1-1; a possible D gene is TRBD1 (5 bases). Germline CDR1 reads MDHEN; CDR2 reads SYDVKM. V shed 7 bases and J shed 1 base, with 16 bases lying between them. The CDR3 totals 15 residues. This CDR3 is CASTPGGRENTEAFF. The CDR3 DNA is TGTGCCAGCACCCCCGGGGGGAGGGAGAACACTGAAGCTTTCTTT.

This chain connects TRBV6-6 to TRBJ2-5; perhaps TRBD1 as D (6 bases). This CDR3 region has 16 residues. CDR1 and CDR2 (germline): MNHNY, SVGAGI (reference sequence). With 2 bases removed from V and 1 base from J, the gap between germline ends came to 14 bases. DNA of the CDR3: TGTGCCAGCAGTTACCCCAGGGGTCGTGTCCAAGAGACCCAGTACTTC. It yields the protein CASSYPRGRVQETQYF.

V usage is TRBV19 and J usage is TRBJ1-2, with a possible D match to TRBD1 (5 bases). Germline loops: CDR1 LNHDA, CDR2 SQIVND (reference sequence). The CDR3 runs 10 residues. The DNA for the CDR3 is TGTGCGACGGGGGACTATGGCTACACCTTC. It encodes CATGDYGYTF.

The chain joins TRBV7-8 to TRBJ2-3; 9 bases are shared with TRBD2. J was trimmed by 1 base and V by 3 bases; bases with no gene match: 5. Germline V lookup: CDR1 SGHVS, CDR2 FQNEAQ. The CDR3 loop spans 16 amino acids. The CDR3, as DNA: TGTGCCAGCAGCTTTGGGGTAGCGGGGGGCACAGATACGCAGTATTTT. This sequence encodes CASSFGVAGGTDTQYF.

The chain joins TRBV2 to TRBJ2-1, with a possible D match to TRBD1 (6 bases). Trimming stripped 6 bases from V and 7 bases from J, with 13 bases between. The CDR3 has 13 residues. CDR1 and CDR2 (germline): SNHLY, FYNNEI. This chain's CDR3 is CASSGTLGNEQFF. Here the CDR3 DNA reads TGTGCCAGCAGCGGGACACTCGGTAATGAGCAGTTCTTC.

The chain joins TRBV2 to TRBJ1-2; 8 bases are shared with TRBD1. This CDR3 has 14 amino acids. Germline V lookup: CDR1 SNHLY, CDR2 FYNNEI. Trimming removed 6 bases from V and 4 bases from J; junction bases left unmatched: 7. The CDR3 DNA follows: TGTGCCAGCAGGTCCGGACAGGGAGGCTATGGCTACACCTTC. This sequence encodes CASRSGQGGYGYTF. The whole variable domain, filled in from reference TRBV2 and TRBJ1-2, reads EPEVTQTPSHQVTQMGQEVILRCVPISNHLYFYWYRQILGQKVEFLVSFYNNEISEKSEIFDDQFSVERPDGSNFTLKIRSTKLEDSAMYFCASRSGQGGYGYTFGSGTRLTVV.

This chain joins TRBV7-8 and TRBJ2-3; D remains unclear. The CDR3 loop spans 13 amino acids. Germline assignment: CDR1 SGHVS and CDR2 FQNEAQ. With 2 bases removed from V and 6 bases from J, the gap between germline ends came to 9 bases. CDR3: CASSLSVPDTQYF. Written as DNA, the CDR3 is TGTGCCAGCAGCTTATCTGTCCCGGATACGCAGTATTTT.

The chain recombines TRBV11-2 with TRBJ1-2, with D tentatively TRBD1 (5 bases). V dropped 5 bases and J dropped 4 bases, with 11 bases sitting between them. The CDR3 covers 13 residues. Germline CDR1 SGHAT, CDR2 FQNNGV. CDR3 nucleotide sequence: TGTGCCAGCAGCGTTGGCCAGGGCTATGGCTACACCTTC. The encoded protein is CASSVGQGYGYTF. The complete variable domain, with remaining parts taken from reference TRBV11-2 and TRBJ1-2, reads EAGVAQSPRYKIIEKRQSVAFWCNPISGHATLYWYQQILGQGPKLLIQFQNNGVVDDSQLPKDRFSAERLKGVDSTLKIQPAKLEDSAVYLCASSVGQGYGYTFGSGTRLTVV.

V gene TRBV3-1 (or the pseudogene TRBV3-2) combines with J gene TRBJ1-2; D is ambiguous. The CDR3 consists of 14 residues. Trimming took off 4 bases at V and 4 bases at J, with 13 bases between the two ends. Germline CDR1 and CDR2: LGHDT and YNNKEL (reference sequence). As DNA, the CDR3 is TGTGCCAGCAGCCGCGGGGAGGGCGTCTATGGCTACACCTTC. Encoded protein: CASSRGEGVYGYTF.

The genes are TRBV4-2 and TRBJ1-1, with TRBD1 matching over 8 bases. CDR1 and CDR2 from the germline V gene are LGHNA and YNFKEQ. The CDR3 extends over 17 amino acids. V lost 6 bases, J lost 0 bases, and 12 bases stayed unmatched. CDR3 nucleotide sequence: TGTGCCAGCAGGCAGGGGGCAAGCACAGGGGTGAACACTGAAGCTTTCTTT. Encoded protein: CASRQGASTGVNTEAFF.

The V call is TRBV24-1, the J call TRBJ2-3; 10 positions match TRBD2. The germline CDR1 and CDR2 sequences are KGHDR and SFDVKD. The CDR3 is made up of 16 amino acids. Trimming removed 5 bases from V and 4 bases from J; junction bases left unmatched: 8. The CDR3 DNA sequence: TGTGCCACCAGTGGCGCTAGCGGGGGAGGTGCAGATACGCAGTATTTT. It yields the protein CATSGASGGGADTQYF.

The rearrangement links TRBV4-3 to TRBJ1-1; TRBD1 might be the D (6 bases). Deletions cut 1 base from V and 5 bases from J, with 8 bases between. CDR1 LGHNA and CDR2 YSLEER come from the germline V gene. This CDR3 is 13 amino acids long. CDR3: CASSQVRGTEAFF. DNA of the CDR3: TGCGCCAGCAGCCAAGTTAGGGGGACTGAAGCTTTCTTT.

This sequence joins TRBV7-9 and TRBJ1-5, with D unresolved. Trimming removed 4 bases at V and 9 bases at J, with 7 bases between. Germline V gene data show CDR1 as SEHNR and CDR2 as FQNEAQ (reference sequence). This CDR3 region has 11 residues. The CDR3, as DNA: TGTGCCAGCAGCTCCCCGGGGCCCCAGCATTTT. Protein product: CASSSPGPQHF.

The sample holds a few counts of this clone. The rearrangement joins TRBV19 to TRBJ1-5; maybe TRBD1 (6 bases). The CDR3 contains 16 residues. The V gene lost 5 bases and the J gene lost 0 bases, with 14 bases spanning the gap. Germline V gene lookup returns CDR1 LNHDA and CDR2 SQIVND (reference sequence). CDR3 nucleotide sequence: TGTGCCAGTAGTCGACAGGATCTTTATAGCAATCAGCCCCAGCATTTT. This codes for CASSRQDLYSNQPQHF.